These T cell receptor beta chains were read from a single sample in a study of blood T cell repertoires in COVID-19. Only in-frame clones appear in the TCRdb table, and some are missing; sequencing was by immunoSEQ multiplex PCR. The table records roughly 130,000 clones, less than 90% of them present only once. The sample was PBMCs or T cells enriched from blood (not recorded which). Receptor source: a woman aged 25 to 39 who had recovered from COVID-19. The conserved cysteine and the conserved F or W are not part of the CDR3 here. The D gene is left open where the match is weak.

d_call: TRBD1
v_call: TRBV7-2
j_call: TRBJ2-7
cdr3_length: 13
cdr3_aa: ASSPWTGVPYEQY

d_call: TRBD2
v_call: TRBV5-1
j_call: TRBJ2-7
cdr3_length: 18
cdr3_aa: ASSLFSRTSGRAQFSEQY

d_call: -
v_call: TRBV28
j_call: TRBJ2-7
cdr3_length: 10
cdr3_aa: ASNSPGYEQY

d_call: -
v_call: TRBV4-2
j_call: TRBJ2-3
cdr3_length: 15
cdr3_aa: ASSHTALGEGTDTQY

d_call: TRBD1
v_call: TRBV4-3
j_call: TRBJ1-1
cdr3_length: 13
cdr3_aa: ASSPSGGQDTEAF

d_call: -
v_call: TRBV3-1/TRBV3-2
j_call: TRBJ2-5
cdr3_length: 13
cdr3_aa: ASSPFIGGLGAQY

d_call: TRBD2
v_call: TRBV19
j_call: TRBJ2-2
cdr3_length: 15
cdr3_aa: ASSIRIAGSGTGELF

d_call: -
v_call: TRBV7-6
j_call: TRBJ2-6
cdr3_length: 13
cdr3_aa: ASSLRESGANVLT

d_call: -
v_call: TRBV11-2
j_call: TRBJ2-3
cdr3_length: 13
cdr3_aa: ASSLDGQITDTQY

d_call: TRBD1
v_call: TRBV7-6
j_call: TRBJ1-1
cdr3_length: 14
cdr3_aa: ASRSPGGRGNTEAF

d_call: -
v_call: TRBV30
j_call: TRBJ2-1
cdr3_length: 12
cdr3_aa: AWSVLPTDNEQF

d_call: -
v_call: TRBV4-1
j_call: TRBJ2-2
cdr3_length: 14
cdr3_aa: ASGYRNLANTGELF

d_call: -
v_call: TRBV18
j_call: TRBJ2-7
cdr3_length: 11
cdr3_aa: ASSTAGYYEQY

d_call: -
v_call: TRBV7-8
j_call: TRBJ1-2
cdr3_length: 11
cdr3_aa: ASSAYRAYGYT

d_call: -
v_call: TRBV4-3
j_call: TRBJ1-4
cdr3_length: 13
cdr3_aa: ASSQDQGSNEKLF